Below, one T cell receptor beta chain is given with its context. Germline loops: CDR1 SGHDN, CDR2 FVKESK. This CDR3 contains 14 residues. V lost 3 bases and J 4 bases, leaving 12 bases between the germline ends. These data belong to a study of blood T cell repertoires in COVID-19. On the study more broadly: The study drew acute and convalescent COVID-19 samples from the United States, Italy and Spain.

TCRdb's table, derived via immunoSEQ multiplex PCR, lists solely in-frame clones and lacks some. The sample lists 200,000 to 250,000 clones, around 85% occurring once. The chain links TRBV14 to TRBJ1-1; D gene ambiguous. This sequence originates from a man aged 35-49 years who had recovered from COVID-19. Input material: PBMCs or T cells enriched from blood (not recorded which). CDR3 amino acids: CASSQLGSSTEAFF. Here the CDR3 DNA reads TGTGCCAGCAGCCAGCTCGGGAGTAGCACTGAAGCTTTCTTT.